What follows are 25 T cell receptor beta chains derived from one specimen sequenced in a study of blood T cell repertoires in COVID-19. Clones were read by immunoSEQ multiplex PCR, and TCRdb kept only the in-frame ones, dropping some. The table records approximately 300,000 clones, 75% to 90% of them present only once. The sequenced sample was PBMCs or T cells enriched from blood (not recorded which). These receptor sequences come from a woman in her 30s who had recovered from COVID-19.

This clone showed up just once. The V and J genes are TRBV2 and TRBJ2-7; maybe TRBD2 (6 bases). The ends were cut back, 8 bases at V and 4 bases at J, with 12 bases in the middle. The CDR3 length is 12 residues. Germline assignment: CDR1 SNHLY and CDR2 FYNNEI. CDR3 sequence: CASSQGLYEQYF. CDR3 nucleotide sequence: TGTGCCAGCTCTCAGGGACTGTACGAGCAGTACTTC. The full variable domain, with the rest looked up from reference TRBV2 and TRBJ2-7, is EPEVTQTPSHQVTQMGQEVILRCVPISNHLYFYWYRQILGQKVEFLVSFYNNEISEKSEIFDDQFSVERPDGSNFTLKIRSTKLEDSAMYFCASSQGLYEQYFGPGTRLTVT.

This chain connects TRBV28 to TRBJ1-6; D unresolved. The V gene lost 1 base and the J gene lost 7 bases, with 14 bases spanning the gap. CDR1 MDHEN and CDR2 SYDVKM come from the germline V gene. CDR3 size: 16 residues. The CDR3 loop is CASSLSGLPRNSPLHF. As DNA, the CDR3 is TGTGCCAGCAGTTTATCGGGGTTACCCAGGAATTCACCCCTCCACTTT. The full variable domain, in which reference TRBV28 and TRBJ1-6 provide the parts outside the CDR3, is DVKVTQSSRYLVKRTGEKVFLECVQDMDHENMFWYRQDPGLGLRLIYFSYDVKMKEKGDIPEGYSVSREKKERFSLILESASTNQTSMYLCASSLSGLPRNSPLHFGNGTRLTVT.

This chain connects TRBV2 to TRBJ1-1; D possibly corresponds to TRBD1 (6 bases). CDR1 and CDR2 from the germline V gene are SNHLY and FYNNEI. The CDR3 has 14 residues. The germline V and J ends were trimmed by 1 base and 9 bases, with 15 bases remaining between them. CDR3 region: CASSEVDLQGKAFF. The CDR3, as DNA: TGTGCCAGCAGTGAAGTTGATCTCCAGGGGAAAGCTTTCTTT.

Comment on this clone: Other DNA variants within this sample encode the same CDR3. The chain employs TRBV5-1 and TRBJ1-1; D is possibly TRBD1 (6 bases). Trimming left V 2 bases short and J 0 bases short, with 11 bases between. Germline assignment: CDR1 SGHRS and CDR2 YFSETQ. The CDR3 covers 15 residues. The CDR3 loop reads CASSFSQGMNTEAFF. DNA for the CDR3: TGCGCCAGCAGCTTCTCTCAGGGGATGAACACTGAAGCTTTCTTT.

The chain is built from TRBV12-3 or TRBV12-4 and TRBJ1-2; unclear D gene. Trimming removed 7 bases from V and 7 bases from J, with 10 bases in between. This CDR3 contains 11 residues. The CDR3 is CASIRSGGYTF. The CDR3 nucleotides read TGTGCCAGCATCCGATCAGGTGGCTACACCTTC.

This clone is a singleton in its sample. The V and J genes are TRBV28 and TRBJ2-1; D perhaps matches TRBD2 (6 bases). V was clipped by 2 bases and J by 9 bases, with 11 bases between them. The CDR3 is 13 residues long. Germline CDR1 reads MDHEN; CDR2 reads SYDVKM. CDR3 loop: CASSLIGRGEQFF. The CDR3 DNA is TGTGCCAGCAGTTTAATCGGGCGGGGTGAGCAGTTCTTC.

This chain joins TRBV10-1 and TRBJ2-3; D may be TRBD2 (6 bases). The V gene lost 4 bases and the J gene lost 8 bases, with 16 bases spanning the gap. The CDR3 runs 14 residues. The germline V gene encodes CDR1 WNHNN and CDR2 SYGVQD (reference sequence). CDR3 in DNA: TGCGCCAGCAGTGCTAGCCTGACCGGGGGTACGCAGTATTTT. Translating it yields CASSASLTGGTQYF.

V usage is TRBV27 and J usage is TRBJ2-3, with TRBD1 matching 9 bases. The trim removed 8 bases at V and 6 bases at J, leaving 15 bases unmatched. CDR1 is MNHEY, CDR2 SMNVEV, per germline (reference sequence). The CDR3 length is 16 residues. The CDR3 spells CASWPRTGAPPDTQYF. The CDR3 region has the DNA TGTGCCAGCTGGCCACGGACAGGGGCCCCCCCCGATACGCAGTATTTT.

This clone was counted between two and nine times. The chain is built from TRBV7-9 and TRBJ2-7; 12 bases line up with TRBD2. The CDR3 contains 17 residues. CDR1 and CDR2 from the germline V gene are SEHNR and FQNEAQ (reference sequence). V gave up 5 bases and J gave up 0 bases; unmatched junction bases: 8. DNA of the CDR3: TGTGCCAGCAGCGAGACTAGCGGGGGCCATAGCTCCTACGAGCAGTACTTC. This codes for CASSETSGGHSSYEQYF.

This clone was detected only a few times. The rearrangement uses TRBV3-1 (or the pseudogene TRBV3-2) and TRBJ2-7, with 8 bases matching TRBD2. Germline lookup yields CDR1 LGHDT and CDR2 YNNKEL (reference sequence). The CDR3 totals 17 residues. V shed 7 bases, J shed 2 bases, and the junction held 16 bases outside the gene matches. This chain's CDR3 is CASTRKGTSGFPYEQYF. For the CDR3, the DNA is TGTGCCAGCACCCGGAAGGGCACTAGCGGTTTCCCCTACGAGCAGTACTTC.

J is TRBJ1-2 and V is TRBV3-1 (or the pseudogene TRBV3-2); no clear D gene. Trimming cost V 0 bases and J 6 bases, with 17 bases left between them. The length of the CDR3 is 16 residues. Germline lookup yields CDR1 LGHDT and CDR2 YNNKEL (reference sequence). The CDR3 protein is CASSQDRKGVLNGYTF. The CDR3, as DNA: TGTGCCAGCAGCCAAGACCGAAAGGGAGTGTTAAATGGCTACACCTTC.

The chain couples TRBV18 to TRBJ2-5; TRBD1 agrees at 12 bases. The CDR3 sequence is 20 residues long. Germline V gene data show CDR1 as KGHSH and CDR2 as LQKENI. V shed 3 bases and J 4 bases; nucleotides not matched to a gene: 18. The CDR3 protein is CASSPSRMGPGTGGAETQYF. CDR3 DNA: TGTGCCAGCTCACCTAGCCGGATGGGGCCCGGGACAGGGGGCGCAGAGACCCAGTACTTC.

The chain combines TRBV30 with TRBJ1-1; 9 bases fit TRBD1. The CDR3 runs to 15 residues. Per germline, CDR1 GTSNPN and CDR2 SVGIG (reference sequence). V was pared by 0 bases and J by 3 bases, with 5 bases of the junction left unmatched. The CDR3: CAWSVLGQGYTEAFF. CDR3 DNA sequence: TGTGCCTGGAGTGTACTGGGACAGGGATACACTGAAGCTTTCTTT.

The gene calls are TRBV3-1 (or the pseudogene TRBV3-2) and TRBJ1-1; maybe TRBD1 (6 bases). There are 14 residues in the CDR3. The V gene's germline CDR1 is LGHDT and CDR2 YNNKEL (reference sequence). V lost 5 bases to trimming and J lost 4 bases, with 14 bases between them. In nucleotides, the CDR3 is TGTGCCAGCAGCTCTCACGGGGGGCGCACTGAAGCTTTCTTT. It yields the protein CASSSHGGRTEAFF.

The CDR3: CASSDLGTGGHEQYF. CDR3 DNA: TGTGCCAGCAGTGATTTAGGGACAGGGGGCCACGAGCAGTACTTC. The chain is built from TRBV6-1 and TRBJ2-7; 12 bases map to TRBD1. Germline values: CDR1 MNHNS, CDR2 SASEGT. J was trimmed by 5 bases and V by 3 bases; bases with no gene match: 5. The CDR3 runs 15 residues.

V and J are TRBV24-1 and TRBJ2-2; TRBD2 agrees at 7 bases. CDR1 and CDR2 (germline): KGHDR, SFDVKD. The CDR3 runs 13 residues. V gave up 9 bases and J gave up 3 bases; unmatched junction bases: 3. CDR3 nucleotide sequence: TGTGCCACCGGGGGGGATTACACCGGGGAGCTGTTTTTT. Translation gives CATGGDYTGELFF.

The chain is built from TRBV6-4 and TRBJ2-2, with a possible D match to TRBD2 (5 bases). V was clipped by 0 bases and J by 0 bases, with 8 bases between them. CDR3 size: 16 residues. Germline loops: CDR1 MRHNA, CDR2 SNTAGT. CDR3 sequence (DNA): TGTGCCAGCAGTGACTCTGGGCGGGCGAACACCGGGGAGCTGTTTTTT. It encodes CASSDSGRANTGELFF.

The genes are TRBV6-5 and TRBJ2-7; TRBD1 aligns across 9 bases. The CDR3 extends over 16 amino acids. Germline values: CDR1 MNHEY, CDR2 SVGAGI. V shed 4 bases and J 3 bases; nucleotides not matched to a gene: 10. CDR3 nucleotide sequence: TGTGCCAGCAGTTTCATGAGGGGACAGGGCGGCTACGAGCAGTACTTC. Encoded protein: CASSFMRGQGGYEQYF.

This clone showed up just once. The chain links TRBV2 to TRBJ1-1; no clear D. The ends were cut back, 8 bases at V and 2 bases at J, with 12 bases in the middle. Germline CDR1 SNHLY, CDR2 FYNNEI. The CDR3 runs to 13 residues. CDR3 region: CASLTSFNTEAFF. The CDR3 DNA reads TGTGCCAGCCTTACGAGCTTCAACACTGAAGCTTTCTTT.

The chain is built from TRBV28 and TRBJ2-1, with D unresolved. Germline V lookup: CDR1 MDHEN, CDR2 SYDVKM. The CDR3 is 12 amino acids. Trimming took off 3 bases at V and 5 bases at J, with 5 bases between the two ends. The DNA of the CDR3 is TGTGCCAGCAGTTTGAGAGACAATGAGCAGTTCTTC. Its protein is CASSLRDNEQFF.

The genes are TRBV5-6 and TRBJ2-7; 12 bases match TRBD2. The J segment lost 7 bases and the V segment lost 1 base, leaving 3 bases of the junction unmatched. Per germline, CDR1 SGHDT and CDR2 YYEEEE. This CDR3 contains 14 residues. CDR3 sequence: CASSLSLAGGEQYF. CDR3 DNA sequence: TGTGCCAGCAGCTTGAGCCTAGCGGGGGGGGAGCAGTACTTC. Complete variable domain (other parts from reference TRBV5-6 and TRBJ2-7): DAGVTQSPTHLIKTRGQQVTLRCSPKSGHDTVSWYQQALGQGPQFIFQYYEEEERQRGNFPDRFSGHQFPNYSSELNVNALLLGDSALYLCASSLSLAGGEQYFGPGTRLTVT.

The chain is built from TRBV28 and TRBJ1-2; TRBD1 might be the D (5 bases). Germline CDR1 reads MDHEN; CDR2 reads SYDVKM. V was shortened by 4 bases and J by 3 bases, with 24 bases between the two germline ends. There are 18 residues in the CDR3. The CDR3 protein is CASSYANRAPGGDYGYTF. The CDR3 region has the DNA TGTGCCAGCAGTTACGCCAACCGGGCCCCCGGAGGGGACTATGGCTACACCTTC.

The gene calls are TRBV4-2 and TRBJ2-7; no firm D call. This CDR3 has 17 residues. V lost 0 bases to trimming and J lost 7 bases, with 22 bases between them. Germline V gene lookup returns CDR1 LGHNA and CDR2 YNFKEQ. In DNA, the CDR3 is TGTGCCAGCAGCCAAGAGGAGCTAGTTAGCCCCCGTGGTGAGCAGTACTTC. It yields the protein CASSQEELVSPRGEQYF.

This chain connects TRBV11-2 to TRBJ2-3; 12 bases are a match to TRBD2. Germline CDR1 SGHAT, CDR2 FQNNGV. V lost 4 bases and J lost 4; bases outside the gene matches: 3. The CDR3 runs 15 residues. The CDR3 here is CASSWLAGGADTQYF. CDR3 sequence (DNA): TGTGCCAGCAGCTGGCTAGCGGGAGGGGCAGATACGCAGTATTTT.

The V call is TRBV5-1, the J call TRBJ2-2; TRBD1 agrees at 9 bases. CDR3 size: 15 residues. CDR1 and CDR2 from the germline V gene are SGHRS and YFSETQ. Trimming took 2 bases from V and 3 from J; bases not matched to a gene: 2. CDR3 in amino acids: CASSLRTGDTGELFF. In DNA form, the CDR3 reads TGCGCCAGCAGCTTACGGACAGGGGACACCGGGGAGCTGTTTTTT.